This T cell receptor (beta chain) is from a study of cytomegalovirus exposure and HLA in healthy donors. Study-wide results and caveats: Per a later analysis, about 17,000 TCR beta sequences showed association with HLA alleles at 0.05 false discovery rate.

Germline assignment: CDR1 SNHLY and CDR2 FYNNEI. The CDR3 spans 13 residues. V was shortened by 8 bases and J by 6 bases, with 13 bases between the two germline ends. With regard to this clone: As yet, its antigen is unknown.

The PCR ran on 60 Vbeta and 13 Jbeta primers. Clones were sequenced by immunoSEQ multiplex PCR, and TCRdb holds only the in-frame ones, with some missing. The top ten clones hold about 8% of a sample with some 44,000 clones, roughly 87% of them seen once. The sequenced material came from PBMCs. This rearrangement joins TRBV2 to TRBJ2-2; a weak D match, TRBD1 (5 bases). The sequence was obtained from a woman aged 35 to 49 in good health and CMV-seropositive. The CDR3 nucleotides read TGTGCCAGCCACGTTCAAGGGGCCGGGGAGCTGTTTTTT. This codes for CASHVQGAGELFF.